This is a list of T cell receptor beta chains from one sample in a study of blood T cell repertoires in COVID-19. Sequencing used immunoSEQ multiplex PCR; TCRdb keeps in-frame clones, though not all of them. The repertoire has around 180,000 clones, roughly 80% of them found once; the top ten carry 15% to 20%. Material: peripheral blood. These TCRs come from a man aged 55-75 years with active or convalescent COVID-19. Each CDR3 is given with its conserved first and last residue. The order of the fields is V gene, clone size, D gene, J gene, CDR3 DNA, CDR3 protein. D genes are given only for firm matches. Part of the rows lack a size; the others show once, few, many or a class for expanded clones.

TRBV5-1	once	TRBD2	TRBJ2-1	TGCGCCAGCAGCTTGGATGGGACTAGCTACGGGAATGAGCAGTTCTTC	CASSLDGTSYGNEQFF
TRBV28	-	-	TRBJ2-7	TGTGCCAGCCGGGGGTACACCTACGAGCAGTACTTC	CASRGYTYEQYF
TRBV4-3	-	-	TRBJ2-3	TGCGCCAGCAGCCAAACTAGCCCCTCAGATACGCAGTATTTT	CASSQTSPSDTQYF
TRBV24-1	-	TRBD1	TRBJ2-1	TGTGCCACCAGTGACACGGGACAGGAGGGAAATGAGCAGTTCTTC	CATSDTGQEGNEQFF
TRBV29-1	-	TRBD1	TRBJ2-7	TGCAGCGTTGAAAACCCGACAGGGTCCTCAGAGCAGTACTTC	CSVENPTGSSEQYF
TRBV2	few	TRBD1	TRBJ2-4	TGTGCCAGCAGCAGGGACAGGGGTAAGGACATTCAGTACTTC	CASSRDRGKDIQYF
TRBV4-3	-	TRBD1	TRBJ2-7	TGCGCCAGCAGCCAAAGACAGGGGAGCTACGAGCAGTACTTC	CASSQRQGSYEQYF
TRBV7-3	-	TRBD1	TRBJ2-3	TGTGCCAGCAGCCCTATGAGGGGGCATATAGATACGCAGTATTTT	CASSPMRGHIDTQYF
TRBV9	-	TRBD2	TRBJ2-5	TGTGCCAGCAGCGGCACCGGGGGGGAGACCCAGTACTTC	CASSGTGGETQYF
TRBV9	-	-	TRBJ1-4	TGTGCCAGCAGCGTAGGGTCAGGGCAGTATGAAAAACTGTTTTTT	CASSVGSGQYEKLFF
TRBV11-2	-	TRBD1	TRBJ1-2	TGTGCCAGCAGCTTAGGGGGACAGGGCGGCGGCTACACCTTC	CASSLGGQGGGYTF
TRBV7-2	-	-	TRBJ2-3	TGTGCCAGCAGCCCAGTTTTCACAGATACGCAGTATTTT	CASSPVFTDTQYF
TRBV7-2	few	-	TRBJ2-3	TGTGCCAGCAGCTTAGCTGAGAATACGCAGTATTTT	CASSLAENTQYF
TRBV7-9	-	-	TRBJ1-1	TGTGCCAGCAGCTCCGTGGGGGGGAGGACTGAAGCTTTCTTT	CASSSVGGRTEAFF
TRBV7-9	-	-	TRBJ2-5	TGTGCCAGCAGCGACTTTGGGGAGACCCAGTACTTC	CASSDFGETQYF
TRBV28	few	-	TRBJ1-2	TGTGCCAGCAGTTTATACGACGGCACAGGGTTCTACGGCTACACCTTC	CASSLYDGTGFYGYTF
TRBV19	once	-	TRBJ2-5	TGTGCCAGTAGTATCAGGCGGCTAGGGAGAGAGACCCAGTACTTC	CASSIRRLGRETQYF
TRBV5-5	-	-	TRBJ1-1	TGTGCCAGCAGCCCCTGGCCGTTAATGAACACTGAAGCTTTCTTT	CASSPWPLMNTEAFF
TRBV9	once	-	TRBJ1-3	TGTGCCAGCAGCGTAGTCCCGGTTATTAGCTCTGGAAACACCATATATTTT	CASSVVPVISSGNTIYF
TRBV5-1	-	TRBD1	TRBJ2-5	TGCGCCAGCAGCTACTCCGGGACAGGCCTCCAAGAGACCCAGTACTTC	CASSYSGTGLQETQYF
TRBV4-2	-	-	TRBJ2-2	TGTGCCAGCAGCCAAGATGGAGGCCGAGGCACCGGGGAGCTGTTTTTT	CASSQDGGRGTGELFF
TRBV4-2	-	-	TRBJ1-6	TGTGCCAGCAGCCACTCGACAGGCCGACAAGGCTCCTATAATTCACCCCTCCACTTT	CASSHSTGRQGSYNSPLHF
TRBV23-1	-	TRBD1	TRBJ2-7	TGCGCCAGCAGTCCCCACTGGGACAGCTCCTACGAGCAGTACTTC	CASSPHWDSSYEQYF
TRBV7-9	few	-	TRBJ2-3	TGTGCCAGCGGATGGGCCGGGGGAGCGGTCCATAGCACAGATACGCAGTATTTT	CASGWAGGAVHSTDTQYF
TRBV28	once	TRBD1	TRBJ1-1	TGTGCCAGCAGTTGGACAGGGGACACTGAAGCTTTCTTT	CASSWTGDTEAFF
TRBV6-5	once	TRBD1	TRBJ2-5	TGTGCCAGCAGACCTGGACAGGCCCCCAGGACCCAGTACTTC	CASRPGQAPRTQYF
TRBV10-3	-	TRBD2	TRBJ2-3	TGTGCCATCAGTGCGGGGAGGGCAGATACGCAGTATTTT	CAISAGRADTQYF
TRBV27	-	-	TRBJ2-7	TGTGCCAGCAGTTTACGGCGGACTTCCTACGAGCAGTACTTC	CASSLRRTSYEQYF
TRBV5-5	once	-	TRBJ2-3	TGTGCCAGCAGCTTGGCTGCCCAGGGGACGCAGTATTTT	CASSLAAQGTQYF
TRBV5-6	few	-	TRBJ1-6	TGTGCCAGCAGCCTACGGACAGAGAATTCACCCCTCCACTTT	CASSLRTENSPLHF
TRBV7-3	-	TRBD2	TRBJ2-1	TGTGCCAGCAGTCGGGCTAGCGGGAGCTCCTACAATGAGCAGTTCTTC	CASSRASGSSYNEQFF
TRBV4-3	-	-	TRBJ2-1	TGCGCCAGCAGCTGGGCCCCCCCTGGGAGTACGGATGAGCAGTTCTTC	CASSWAPPGSTDEQFF
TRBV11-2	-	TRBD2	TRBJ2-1	TGTGCCAGCAGACCACTAGCGGTCAGCTCCTACAATGAGCAGTTCTTC	CASRPLAVSSYNEQFF
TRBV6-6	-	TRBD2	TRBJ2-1	TGTGCCAGCAGGATAGCGGGAGTTGGAAAGAATGAGCAGTTCTTC	CASRIAGVGKNEQFF
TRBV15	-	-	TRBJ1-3	TGTGCCACCAGCAGAGAGGGGAGCTCTGGAAACACCATATATTTT	CATSREGSSGNTIYF
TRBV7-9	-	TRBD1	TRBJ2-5	TGTGCCAGCAGCCGGGACAGGGGATCGGGGACCCAGTACTTC	CASSRDRGSGTQYF
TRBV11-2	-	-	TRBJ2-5	TGTGCCAGCAGCTTAGACGTTCAAGAGACCCAGTACTTC	CASSLDVQETQYF
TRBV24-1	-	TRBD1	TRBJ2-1	TGTGCCACCAGTGACCCGGGACAGGGTGGAAACAATGAGCAGTTCTTC	CATSDPGQGGNNEQFF
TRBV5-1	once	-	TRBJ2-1	TGCGCCAGCAGCCCGGGACTGGTTAATGAGCAGTTCTTC	CASSPGLVNEQFF
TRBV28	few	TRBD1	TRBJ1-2	TGTGCCAGCAGTTTAGACAGGAAAAGGGACAGGGGCGTCTCGATCTATGGCTACACCTTC	CASSLDRKRDRGVSIYGYTF
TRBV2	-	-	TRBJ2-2	TGTGCCAGCAGTACGGGATTCACCACCGGGGAGCTGTTTTTT	CASSTGFTTGELFF